Listed below are T cell receptor beta chains from one sample, sequenced in a study of CD8+ T cells in alopecia areata. Data came from immunoSEQ multiplex PCR; TCRdb stores just in-frame clones and leaves some out. Of around 140,000 clones in the sample, more than 85% were seen once. The sequenced sample was CD8+ T cells sorted from blood, obtained at week 4, from a patient treated with tofacitinib. These TCRs come from a human donor with alopecia areata. Each CDR3 is given with its conserved first and last residue. Each record gives: D gene, V gene, J gene, clone size, CDR3 DNA, CDR3 protein. A D gene is named only where the DNA matches it firmly. Only part of the rows carry a size: once, few, many, or a class if the clone is expanded.

>TRBD2|TRBV19|TRBJ2-1|once
TGTGCCAGTACCTGGACTAGCGGGAGCGACAATGAGCAGTTCTTC
CASTWTSGSDNEQFF
>TRBD1|TRBV9|TRBJ2-7|NA
TGTGCCAGCAGCTCCGGGACAGCCCCCTACGAGCAGTACTTC
CASSSGTAPYEQYF
>TRBD2|TRBV19|TRBJ2-2|NA
TGTGCCAGTAGTGCACTAGCGGGAGAACCCAACACCGGGGAGCTGTTTTTT
CASSALAGEPNTGELFF
>NA|TRBV5-6|TRBJ2-3|NA
TGTGCCAGCAGCTTGGAATTAGGGGGCACAGATACGCAGTATTTT
CASSLELGGTDTQYF
>TRBD2|TRBV4-1|TRBJ2-7|NA
TGCGCCAGCAGCCAGGTTAGCGGGTCCTCCTACGAGCAGTACTTC
CASSQVSGSSYEQYF
>NA|TRBV11-2|TRBJ1-1|NA
TGTGCCAGCAGCTTATGGCGAGAGATGAACACTGAAGCTTTCTTT
CASSLWREMNTEAFF
>NA|TRBV6-6|TRBJ2-3|NA
TGTGCCAGCAGTTCCGATACGCAGTATTTT
CASSSDTQYF
>NA|TRBV27|TRBJ2-3|NA
TGTGCCAGTGGTGAGGGGAGCACAGATACGCAGTATTTT
CASGEGSTDTQYF
>NA|TRBV18|TRBJ2-1|once
TGTGCCAGCTCACCAGCAACCAGGGGAGAGTCCTACAATGAGCAGTTCTTC
CASSPATRGESYNEQFF
>NA|TRBV2|TRBJ2-7|NA
TGTGCCAGCAGTGTGGAGCCTCCCCACGAGCAGTACTTC
CASSVEPPHEQYF
>TRBD2|TRBV15|TRBJ2-3|NA
TGTGCCACCAGCGAGATGCCGGGACTAGCGGGTGCAGATACGCAGTATTTT
CATSEMPGLAGADTQYF
>NA|TRBV29-1|TRBJ2-3|NA
TGCACAGCTCGGACGGGTCACACAGATACGCAGTATTTT
CTARTGHTDTQYF
>NA|TRBV7-9|TRBJ1-1|NA
TGTGCCAGCAGAAAGGACCTGAACACTGAAGCTTTCTTT
CASRKDLNTEAFF
>NA|TRBV27|TRBJ2-3|NA
TGTGCCAGCAGTTTAAGGATAACCACAGATACGCAGTATTTT
CASSLRITTDTQYF
>NA|TRBV28|TRBJ2-7|few
TGTGCCGCAAGCCCGGGACCTATAGGCGAGCAGTACTTC
CAASPGPIGEQYF
>TRBD2|TRBV7-2|TRBJ2-7|NA
TGTGCCGAACGGGGGGGCCACGAGCAGTACTTC
CAERGGHEQYF
>NA|TRBV7-9|TRBJ2-1|once
TGTGCCAGCAGTCCTACCAACAATGAGCAGTTCTTC
CASSPTNNEQFF
>TRBD2|TRBV2|TRBJ2-2|few
TGTGCCAGCAGTGAAGAGGGACTAGCCATTAACACCGGGGAGCTGTTTTTT
CASSEEGLAINTGELFF
>NA|TRBV30|TRBJ2-1|NA
TGTGCCTGGAGTGTAGTATGGGCCGAGCAGTTCTTC
CAWSVVWAEQFF
>TRBD1|TRBV9|TRBJ1-4|NA
TGTGCCAGCAGCGAAAGTGACAGGGGAGGTGAAAAACTGTTTTTT
CASSESDRGGEKLFF
>NA|TRBV2|TRBJ1-4|NA
TGTGCCAGCAGCGCCCAGGGAGTTTGGATGGCAACTAATGAAAAACTGTTTTTT
CASSAQGVWMATNEKLFF
>NA|TRBV23-1|TRBJ2-4|NA
TGCGCCACACAGGGTACGGGAGACATTCAGTACTTC
CATQGTGDIQYF
>NA|TRBV9|TRBJ2-3|NA
TGTGCCAGCAGCGTAACTACAGATACGCAGTATTTT
CASSVTTDTQYF
>NA|TRBV7-9|TRBJ1-5|NA
TGTGCCAGCAGCTCCTCAGCCGATGATAAACCCCAGCATTTT
CASSSSADDKPQHF
>NA|TRBV2|TRBJ1-1|NA
TGTGCCAGCAGTGATACGGTGAACACTGAAGCTTTCTTT
CASSDTVNTEAFF
>NA|TRBV2|TRBJ2-3|NA
TGTGCCAGCAGTGAAGGTACTGGGACGGATACGCAGTATTTT
CASSEGTGTDTQYF
>TRBD2|TRBV5-6|TRBJ2-7|NA
TGTGCCAGCAGCTCAGGACTAGCCTACGAGCAGTACTTC
CASSSGLAYEQYF
>NA|TRBV27|TRBJ2-5|NA
TGTGCCAGCAGTTTTGGATCCCTAGAGACCCAGTACTTC
CASSFGSLETQYF
>TRBD2|TRBV7-9|TRBJ2-7|NA
TGTGCCAGCAGCCCCGCAGCGGGACTCAAAACCTACGAGCAGTACTTC
CASSPAAGLKTYEQYF